Following are 15 T cell receptor beta chains from one sample sequenced in a study of T cells in women clearing cervical HPV infection (dated by TCRdb to the late 2010s). Library preparation was by the immunoSEQ multiplex PCR assay. Imported from immuneACCESS, the table was reduced by TCRdb to in-frame sequences with V and J called. These copies leave out some clones; in studies compared against another copy, an unresolved V gene accounts for under half, and the cause of the remainder is not known. The table for this sample records roughly 42,000 clones. The top ten clones comprise approximately 1.2% of the sample. Sequencing was done on a sample of blood buffy coat. The receptor set was obtained from a woman aged 18-69 years with a cervical HPV16 infection that either progressed to CIN3+ or cleared (not recorded which).

Concerning this clone: The CDR3 end lies 3 residues beyond the end of the read and is filled in from the germline J gene. The chain recombines TRBV20-1 with TRBJ2-7; 11 bases line up with TRBD2. V was clipped by 6 bases and J by 1 base; unmatched bases: 5. This CDR3 has 14 residues. Germline CDR1 is DFQATT and CDR2 is SNEGSKA (reference sequence). CDR3 DNA (partial): TGCAGTGCCCCGAGGACTAGCGGGTCCTACGAG. Translation gives CSAPRTSGSYE. In full, the CDR3 is CSAPRTSGSYEQYF.

Turning to this clone: Read sequence stops 3 residues before the CDR3 end, and the germline J gene provides the missing end. The genes are TRBV11-2 and TRBJ2-3; TRBD2 aligns across 9 bases. The junction had 4 bases not matched to a gene; V was cut back by 5 bases and J by 4 bases. Germline-derived CDR1 and CDR2 are SGHAT and FQNNGV. CDR3 length equals 14 residues. Partial CDR3 DNA: TGTGCCAGCAGCCATAGCGGGGGCGCAGATACG. It translates to CASSHSGGADT. The CDR3 in full is CASSHSGGADTQYF.

Remarks on this clone: The missing CDR3 end, 3 residues past where the read stops, is filled in from the germline J gene. The rearrangement joins TRBV30 to TRBJ2-1, with 7 bases matching TRBD2. There are 15 residues in the CDR3. Per the germline V gene, CDR1 is GTSNPN and CDR2 is SVGIG (reference sequence). V dropped 2 bases and J dropped 2; count of bases not matched to a gene: 6. Here the CDR3 reads CAWSKTSGTYNEQFF. CDR3 DNA, as far as it was read: TGTGCCTGGAGTAAAACCAGCGGGACCTACAATGAG. Full variable domain (remainder filled in from reference TRBV30 and TRBJ2-1): SQTIHQWPATLVQPVGSPLSLECTVEGTSNPNLYWYRQAAGRGLQLLFYSVGIGQISSEVPQNLSASRPQDRQFILSSKKLLLSDSGFYLCAWSKTSGTYNEQFFGPGTRLTVL.

Worth noting for this clone: The DNA ends 3 residues before the CDR3 does, and the rest of the CDR3 is filled in from the germline J gene. This sequence joins TRBV19 and TRBJ2-1, with TRBD1 identical over 7 bases. The V segment lost 6 bases and the J segment 4 bases; nucleotides outside the gene matches: 9. This CDR3 region has 15 residues. CDR1 LNHDA and CDR2 SQIVND come from the germline V gene (reference sequence). The covered CDR3 bases are TGTGCCAGTAGGTTCGACAGGGAACCATACAATGAG. This sequence encodes CASRFDREPYNE. The full-length CDR3 reads as CASRFDREPYNEQFF.

In regard to this clone: The read falls 3 residues short of the CDR3 end, and the missing part is taken from the germline J gene. The V and J genes are TRBV19 and TRBJ2-5; 8 positions agree with TRBD1. Trimming removed 5 bases from V and 5 bases from J; junction bases left unmatched: 7. Germline V gives CDR1 LNHDA, CDR2 SQIVND (reference sequence). The CDR3 is 14 amino acids. The CDR3 loop is CASSGPRGLETQYF. Incomplete CDR3 DNA: TGTGCCAGTAGTGGTCCCAGGGGGCTGGAGACC.

To note about this clone: The CDR3 end lies 3 residues beyond the end of the read and is filled in from the germline J gene. The chain links TRBV30 to TRBJ1-6; 10 positions match TRBD1. The germline V gene encodes CDR1 GTSNPN and CDR2 SVGIG (reference sequence). The CDR3 contains 14 residues. Trimming took 0 bases from V and 9 from J; bases not matched to a gene: 2. The CDR3 loop is CAWSVRTGGSPLHF. The sequenced CDR3 bases are TGTGCCTGGAGTGTACGGACAGGGGGTTCACCC.

On this clone: The sequence runs out 3 residues before the end of the CDR3; the remainder is reconstructed from the germline J gene. The V and J genes are TRBV19 and TRBJ1-5, with D perhaps matching TRBD1 (6 bases). The CDR3 consists of 15 residues. Trimming removed 5 bases at V and 4 bases at J, with 15 bases between. Germline assignment: CDR1 LNHDA and CDR2 SQIVND (reference sequence). The part of the CDR3 DNA that was read is TGTGCCAGTAGTGCGACAGGTTGGGGGAATCAGCCC. It yields the protein CASSATGWGNQP. The full CDR3 protein reads CASSATGWGNQPQHF.

Comment on this clone: The read terminates 3 residues ahead of where the CDR3 ends, so the germline J gene completes it. This chain connects TRBV19 to TRBJ2-3; 9 bases map to TRBD2. J was trimmed by 1 base and V by 4 bases; bases with no gene match: 3. This CDR3 has 15 residues. The germline gives CDR1 LNHDA, CDR2 SQIVND (reference sequence). Partial CDR3 DNA: TGTGCCAGTAGTACTAGCGGGACAGGCACAGATACG. Protein product: CASSTSGTGTDT. The CDR3 in its entirety is CASSTSGTGTDTQYF.

In the case of this clone: The sequenced fragment ends 3 residues before the CDR3 boundary, so the rest is inferred from the germline J gene. This rearrangement joins TRBV19 to TRBJ2-4; 10 bases line up with TRBD2. The CDR3 length is 15 residues. The V gene's germline CDR1 is LNHDA and CDR2 SQIVND (reference sequence). V trimming: 5 bases; J trimming: 6 bases; junction bases outside the gene matches: 7. CDR3 region: CASSSGTSARNIQYF. Incomplete CDR3 DNA: TGTGCCAGTAGTTCCGGGACTAGCGCCCGAAACATT.

This chain's CDR3 is CASSPKQGSSGNTIYF. CDR3 DNA (partial): TGTGCCAGCAGCCCGAAACAGGGCTCGTCGGGAAACACC. The rearrangement uses TRBV7-6 and TRBJ1-3; a possible D gene is TRBD1 (6 bases). The CDR3 extends 3 residues past the end of the read, so its final part is completed from the germline J gene. Germline V gives CDR1 SGHVS, CDR2 FNYEAQ. Trimming pared 5 bases from V and 4 bases from J, leaving 18 bases between. The CDR3 contains 16 residues.

Regarding this clone: The sequence runs out 3 residues before the end of the CDR3; the remainder is reconstructed from the germline J gene. The chain carries TRBV19 and TRBJ2-2, with 7 positions matching TRBD1. J was trimmed by 9 bases and V by 4 bases; bases with no gene match: 11. Germline V gene sequence: CDR1 LNHDA, CDR2 SQIVND (reference sequence). CDR3 size: 15 residues. This chain's CDR3 is CASSRGTAVVRELFF. Partial CDR3 DNA: TGTGCCAGTAGTAGAGGGACAGCCGTCGTTCGGGAG.

On this clone itself: The sequence runs out 3 residues before the end of the CDR3; the remainder is reconstructed from the germline J gene. This chain connects TRBV18 to TRBJ1-2; D perhaps matches TRBD1 (5 bases). The CDR3 has 13 residues. Germline CDR1 reads KGHSH; CDR2 reads LQKENI. The DNA read from the CDR3 is TGTGCCAGCTCACCGAGAAGGGGCTACGAC. This codes for CASSPRRGYD. The whole CDR3 protein is CASSPRRGYDYTF.

Turning to this clone: Read coverage stops 3 residues before the CDR3 terminus; the germline J gene supplies the remainder. The gene calls are TRBV7-3 and TRBJ2-7; tentatively, D is TRBD1 (5 bases). Trimming took off 1 base at V and 3 bases at J, with 7 bases between the two ends. CDR3 length: 13 residues. The germline CDR1 and CDR2 sequences are SGHTA and FQGTGA. The DNA read from the CDR3 is TGTGCCAGCAGCTTAATCAGGGACTACGAG. Its protein product is CASSLIRDYE. The entire CDR3 protein is CASSLIRDYEQYF.

To note about this clone: The CDR3 end falls 3 residues outside the read, so it is completed with the germline J gene. The V gene is TRBV5-1, the J gene TRBJ1-4; 10 positions match TRBD1. The CDR3 has 16 residues. Unmatched junction bases numbered 7, after V lost 4 bases and J lost 4 bases. The germline gives CDR1 SGHRS, CDR2 YFSETQ. CDR3 sequence: CASSHGQGGNNEKLFF. The CDR3 bases that were read are TGCGCCAGCAGCCACGGACAGGGGGGCAATAATGAAAAA.

The DNA read from the CDR3 is TGTGCCAGCAGCTACAGGGCACACGAA. Encoded protein: CASSYRAHE. The whole CDR3 is CASSYRAHEAFF. The chain links TRBV7-9 to TRBJ1-1, with D perhaps matching TRBD1 (6 bases). The read ends 3 residues before the CDR3 terminus; that terminus is restored from the germline J gene. The CDR3 runs to 12 residues. In germline, CDR1 is SEHNR, CDR2 FQNEAQ (reference sequence).